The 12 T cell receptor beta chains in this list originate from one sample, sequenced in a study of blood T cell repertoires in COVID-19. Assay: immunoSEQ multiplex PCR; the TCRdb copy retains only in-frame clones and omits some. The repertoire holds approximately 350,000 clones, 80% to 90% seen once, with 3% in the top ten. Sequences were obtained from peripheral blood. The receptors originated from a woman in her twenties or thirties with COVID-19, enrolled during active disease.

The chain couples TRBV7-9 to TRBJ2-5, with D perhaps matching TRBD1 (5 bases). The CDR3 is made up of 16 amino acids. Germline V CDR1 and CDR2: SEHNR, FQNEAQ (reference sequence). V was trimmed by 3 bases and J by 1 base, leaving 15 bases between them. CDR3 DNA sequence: TGTGCCAGCAGCTTCCCAGCTGGACACCCCCAAGAGACCCAGTACTTC. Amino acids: CASSFPAGHPQETQYF. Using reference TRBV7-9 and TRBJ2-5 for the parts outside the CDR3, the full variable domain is DTGVSQNPRHKITKRGQNVTFRCDPISEHNRLYWYRQTLGQGPEFLTYFQNEAQLEKSRLLSDRFSAERPKGSFSTLEIQRTEQGDSAMYLCASSFPAGHPQETQYFGPGTRLLVL.

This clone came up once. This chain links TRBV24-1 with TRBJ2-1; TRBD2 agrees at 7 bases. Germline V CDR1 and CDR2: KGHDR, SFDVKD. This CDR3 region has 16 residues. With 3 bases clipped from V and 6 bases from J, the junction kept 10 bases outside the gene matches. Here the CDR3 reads CATSDPPRTSTNEQFF. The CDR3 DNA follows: TGTGCCACCAGTGATCCTCCCCGGACTAGTACCAATGAGCAGTTCTTC.

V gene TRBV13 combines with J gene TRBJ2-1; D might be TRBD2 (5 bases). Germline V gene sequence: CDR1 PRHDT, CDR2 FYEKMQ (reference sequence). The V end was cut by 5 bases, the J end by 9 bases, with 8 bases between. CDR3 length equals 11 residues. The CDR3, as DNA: TGTGCCAGCAGCGTCACTAGTGAGCAGTTCTTC. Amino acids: CASSVTSEQFF.

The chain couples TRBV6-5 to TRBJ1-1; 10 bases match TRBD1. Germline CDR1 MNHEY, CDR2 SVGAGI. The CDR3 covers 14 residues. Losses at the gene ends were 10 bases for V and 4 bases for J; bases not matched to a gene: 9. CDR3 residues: CATRQGAWGTEAFF. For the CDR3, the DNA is TGTGCCACCCGACAGGGGGCGTGGGGCACTGAAGCTTTCTTT.

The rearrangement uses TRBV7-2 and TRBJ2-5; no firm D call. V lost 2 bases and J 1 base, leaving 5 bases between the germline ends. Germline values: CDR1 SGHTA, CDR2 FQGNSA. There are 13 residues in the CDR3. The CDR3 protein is CASSLIGQETQYF. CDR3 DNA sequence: TGTGCCAGCAGCTTAATCGGCCAAGAGACCCAGTACTTC.

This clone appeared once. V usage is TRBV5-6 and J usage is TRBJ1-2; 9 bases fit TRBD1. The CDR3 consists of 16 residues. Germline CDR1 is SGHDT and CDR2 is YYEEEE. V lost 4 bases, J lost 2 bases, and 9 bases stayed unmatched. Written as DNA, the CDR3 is TGTGCCAGCAGCGTAACAAAAACAGGGGGCAACTATGGCTACACCTTC. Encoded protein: CASSVTKTGGNYGYTF.

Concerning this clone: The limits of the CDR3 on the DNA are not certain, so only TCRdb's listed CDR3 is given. CDR3 residues: CASSFLAVGYTF. The rearrangement links TRBV28 to TRBJ1-2; the DNA was not used to check the table's D call, TRBD1. CDR1 is MDHEN, CDR2 SYDVKM, per germline. The CDR3 region is 12 residues in length, termini included.

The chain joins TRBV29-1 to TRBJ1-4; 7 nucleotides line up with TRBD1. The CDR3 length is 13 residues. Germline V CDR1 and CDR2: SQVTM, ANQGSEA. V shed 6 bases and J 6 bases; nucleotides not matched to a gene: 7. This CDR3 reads CSVNTGEYEKLFF. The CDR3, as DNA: TGCAGCGTAAACACAGGGGAGTATGAAAAACTGTTTTTT.

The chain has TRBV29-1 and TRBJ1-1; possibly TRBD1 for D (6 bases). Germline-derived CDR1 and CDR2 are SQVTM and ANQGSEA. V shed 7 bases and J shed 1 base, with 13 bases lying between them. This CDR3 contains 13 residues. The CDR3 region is CSALGQGNTEAFF. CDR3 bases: TGCAGCGCATTGGGACAAGGGAACACTGAAGCTTTCTTT. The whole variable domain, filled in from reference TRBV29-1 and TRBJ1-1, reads SAVISQKPSRDICQRGTSLTIQCQVDSQVTMMFWYRQQPGQSLTLIATANQGSEATYESGFVIDKFPISRPNLTFSTLTVSNMSPEDSSIYLCSALGQGNTEAFFGQGTRLTVV.

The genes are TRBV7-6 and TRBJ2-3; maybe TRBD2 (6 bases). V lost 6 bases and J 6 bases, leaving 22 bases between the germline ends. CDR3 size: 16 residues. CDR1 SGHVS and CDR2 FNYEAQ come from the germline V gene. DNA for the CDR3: TGTGCCAGCAGTTTCCCGACTAGTTTGGTTTCGGATACGCAGTATTTT. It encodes CASSFPTSLVSDTQYF.

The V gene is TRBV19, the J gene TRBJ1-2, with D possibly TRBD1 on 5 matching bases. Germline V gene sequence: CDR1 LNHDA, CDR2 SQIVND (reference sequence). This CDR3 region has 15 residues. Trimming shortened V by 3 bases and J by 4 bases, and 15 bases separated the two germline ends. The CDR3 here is CASSILAGPGYGYTF. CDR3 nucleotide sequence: TGTGCCAGTAGTATTTTGGCAGGGCCCGGCTATGGCTACACCTTC.

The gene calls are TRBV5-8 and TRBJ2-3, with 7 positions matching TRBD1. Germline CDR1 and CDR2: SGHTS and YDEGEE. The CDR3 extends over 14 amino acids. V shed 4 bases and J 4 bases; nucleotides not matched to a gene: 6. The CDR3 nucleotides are TGTGCCAGCAGCATGAGACAGGGTGCAGATACGCAGTATTTT. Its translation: CASSMRQGADTQYF.